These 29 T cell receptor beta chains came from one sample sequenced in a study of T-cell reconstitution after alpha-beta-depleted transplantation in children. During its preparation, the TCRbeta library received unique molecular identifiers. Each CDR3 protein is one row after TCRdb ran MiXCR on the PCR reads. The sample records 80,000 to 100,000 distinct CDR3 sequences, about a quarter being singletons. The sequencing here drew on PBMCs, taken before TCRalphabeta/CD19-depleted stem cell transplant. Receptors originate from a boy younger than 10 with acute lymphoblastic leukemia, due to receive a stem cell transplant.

CDR3 loop: CASSRDGTSGYNEQFF. Here the CDR3 DNA reads TGCGCCAGCAGCCGCGACGGGACTAGCGGATACAATGAGCAGTTCTTC. This chain links TRBV4-3 with TRBJ2-1; 11 nucleotides line up with TRBD2. CDR1 and CDR2 (germline): LGHNA, YSLEER. V shed 4 bases and J 4 bases; nucleotides not matched to a gene: 6. CDR3 length: 16 amino acids.

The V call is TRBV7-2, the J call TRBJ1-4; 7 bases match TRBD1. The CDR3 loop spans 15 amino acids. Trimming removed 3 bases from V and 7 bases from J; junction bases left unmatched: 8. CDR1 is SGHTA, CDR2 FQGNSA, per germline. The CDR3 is CASSLDRDSFEKLFF. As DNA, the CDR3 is TGTGCCAGCAGCTTGGATCGGGACAGCTTTGAAAAACTGTTTTTT.

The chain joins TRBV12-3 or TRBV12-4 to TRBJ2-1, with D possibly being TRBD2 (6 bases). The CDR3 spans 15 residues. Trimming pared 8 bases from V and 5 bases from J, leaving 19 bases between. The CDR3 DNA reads TGTGCCAGCCTGTCAACCACGGTAGCGGACAATGAGCAGTTCTTC. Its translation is CASLSTTVADNEQFF.

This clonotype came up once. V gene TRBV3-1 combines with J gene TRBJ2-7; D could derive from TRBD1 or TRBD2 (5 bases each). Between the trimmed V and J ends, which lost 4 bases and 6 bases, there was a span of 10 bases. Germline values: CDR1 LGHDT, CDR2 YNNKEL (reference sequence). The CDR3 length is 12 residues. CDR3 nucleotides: TGTGCCAGCAGCCGTTATGGGGGCGAGCAGTACTTC. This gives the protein CASSRYGGEQYF.

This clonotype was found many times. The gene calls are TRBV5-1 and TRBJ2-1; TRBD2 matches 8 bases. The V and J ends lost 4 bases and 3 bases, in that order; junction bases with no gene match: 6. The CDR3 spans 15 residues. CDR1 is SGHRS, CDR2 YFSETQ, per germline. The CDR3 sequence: CASSRTSPGYNEQFF. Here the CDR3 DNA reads TGCGCCAGCAGCCGGACTAGCCCAGGCTACAATGAGCAGTTCTTC.

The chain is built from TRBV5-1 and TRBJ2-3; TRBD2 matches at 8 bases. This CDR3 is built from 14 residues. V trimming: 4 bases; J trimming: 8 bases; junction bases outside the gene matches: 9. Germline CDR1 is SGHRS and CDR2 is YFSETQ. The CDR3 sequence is CASSVTSGEATQYF. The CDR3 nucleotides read TGCGCCAGCAGCGTAACTAGCGGAGAGGCTACGCAGTATTTT. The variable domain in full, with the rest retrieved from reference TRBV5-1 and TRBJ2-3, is KAGVTQTPRYLIKTRGQQVTLSCSPISGHRSVSWYQQTPGQGLQFLFEYFSETQRNKGNFPGRFSGRQFSNSRSEMNVSTLELGDSALYLCASSVTSGEATQYFGPGTRLTVL.

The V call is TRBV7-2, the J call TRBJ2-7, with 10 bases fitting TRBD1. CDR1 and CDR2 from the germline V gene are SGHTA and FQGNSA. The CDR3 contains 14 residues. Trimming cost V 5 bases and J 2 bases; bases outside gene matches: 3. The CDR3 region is CASSAGQGTYEQYF. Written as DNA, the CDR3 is TGTGCCAGCAGCGCGGGACAGGGGACCTACGAGCAGTACTTC.

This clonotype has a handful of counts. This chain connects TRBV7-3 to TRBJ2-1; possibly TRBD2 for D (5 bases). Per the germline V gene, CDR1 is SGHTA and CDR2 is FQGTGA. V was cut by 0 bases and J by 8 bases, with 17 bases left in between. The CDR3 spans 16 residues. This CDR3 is CASSLTSGGLLDEQFF. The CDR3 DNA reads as TGTGCCAGCAGCTTAACGAGCGGAGGCCTCTTAGATGAGCAGTTCTTC.

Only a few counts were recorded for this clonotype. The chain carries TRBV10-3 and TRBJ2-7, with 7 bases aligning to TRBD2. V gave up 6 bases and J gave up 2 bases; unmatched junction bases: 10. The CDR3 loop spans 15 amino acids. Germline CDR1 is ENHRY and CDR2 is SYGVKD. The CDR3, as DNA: TGTGCCATCAGCTCCCCTAGCGGAGGGGCCTACGAGCAGTACTTC. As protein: CAISSPSGGAYEQYF.

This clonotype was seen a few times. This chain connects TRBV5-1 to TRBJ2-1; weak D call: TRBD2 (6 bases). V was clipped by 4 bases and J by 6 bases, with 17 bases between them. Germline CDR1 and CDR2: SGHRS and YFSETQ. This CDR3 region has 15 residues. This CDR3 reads CASSEAEGRVNEQFF. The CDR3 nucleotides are TGCGCCAGCAGCGAAGCGGAGGGAAGGGTCAATGAGCAGTTCTTC. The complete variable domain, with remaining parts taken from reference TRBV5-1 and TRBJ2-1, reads KAGVTQTPRYLIKTRGQQVTLSCSPISGHRSVSWYQQTPGQGLQFLFEYFSETQRNKGNFPGRFSGRQFSNSRSEMNVSTLELGDSALYLCASSEAEGRVNEQFFGPGTRLTVL.

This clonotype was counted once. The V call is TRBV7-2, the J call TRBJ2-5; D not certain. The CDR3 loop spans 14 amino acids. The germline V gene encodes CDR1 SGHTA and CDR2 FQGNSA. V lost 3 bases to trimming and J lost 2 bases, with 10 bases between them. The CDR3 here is CASSFGVSQETQYF. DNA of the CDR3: TGTGCCAGCAGCTTTGGGGTGTCGCAAGAGACCCAGTACTTC.

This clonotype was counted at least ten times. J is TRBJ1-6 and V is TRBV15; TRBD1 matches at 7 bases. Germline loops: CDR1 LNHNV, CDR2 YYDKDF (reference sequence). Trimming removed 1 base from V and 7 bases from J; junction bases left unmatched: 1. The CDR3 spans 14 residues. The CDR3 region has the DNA TGTGCCACCAGCAGAGGACAGGGCAATTCACCCCTCCACTTT. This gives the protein CATSRGQGNSPLHF. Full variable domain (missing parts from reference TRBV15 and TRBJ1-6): DAMVIQNPRYQVTQFGKPVTLSCSQTLNHNVMYWYQQKSSQAPKLLFHYYDKDFNNEADTPDNFQSRRPNTSFCFLDIRSPGLGDTAMYLCATSRGQGNSPLHFGNGTRLTVT.

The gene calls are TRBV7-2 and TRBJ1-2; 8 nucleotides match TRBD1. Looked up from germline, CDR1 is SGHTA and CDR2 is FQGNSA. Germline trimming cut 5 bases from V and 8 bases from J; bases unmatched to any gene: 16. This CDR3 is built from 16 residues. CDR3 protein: CASSPRTGLVRGGYTF. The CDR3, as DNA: TGTGCCAGCAGCCCACGGACAGGGCTGGTTCGAGGCGGCTACACCTTC.

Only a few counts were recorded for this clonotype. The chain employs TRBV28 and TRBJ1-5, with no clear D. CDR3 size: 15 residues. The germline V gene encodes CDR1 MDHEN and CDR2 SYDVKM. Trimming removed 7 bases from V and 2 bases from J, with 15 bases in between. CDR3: CASNTGSWGNQPQHF. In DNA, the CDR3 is TGTGCCAGCAATACCGGGAGTTGGGGCAATCAGCCCCAGCATTTT. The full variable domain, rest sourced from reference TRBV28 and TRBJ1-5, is DVKVTQSSRYLVKRTGEKVFLECVQDMDHENMFWYRQDPGLGLRLIYFSYDVKMKEKGDIPEGYSVSREKKERFSLILESASTNQTSMYLCASNTGSWGNQPQHFGDGTRLSIL.

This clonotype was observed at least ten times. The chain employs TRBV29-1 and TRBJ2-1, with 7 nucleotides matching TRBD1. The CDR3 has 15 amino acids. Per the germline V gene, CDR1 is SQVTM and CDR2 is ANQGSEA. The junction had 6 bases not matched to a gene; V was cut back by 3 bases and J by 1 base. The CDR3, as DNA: TGCAGCGTTGACCAGGGGGTAGGTTCCTACAATGAGCAGTTCTTC. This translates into CSVDQGVGSYNEQFF.

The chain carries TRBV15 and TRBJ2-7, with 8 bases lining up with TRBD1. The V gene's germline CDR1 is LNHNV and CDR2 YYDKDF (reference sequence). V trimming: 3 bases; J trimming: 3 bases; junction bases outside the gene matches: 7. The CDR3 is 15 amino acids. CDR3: CATSSTGTGYYEQYF. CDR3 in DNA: TGTGCCACCAGCAGTACCGGGACAGGATACTACGAGCAGTACTTC.

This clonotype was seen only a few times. The CDR3 DNA reads as TGCAGCGTCGAGGACCGGGACCTACGGAACACTGAAGCTTTCTTT. Translating it yields CSVEDRDLRNTEAFF. This chain uses TRBV29-1 with TRBJ1-1; D may be TRBD1 (5 bases). The V gene's germline CDR1 is SQVTM and CDR2 ANQGSEA. The V and J ends lost 6 bases and 1 base respectively, with 18 bases between them. This CDR3 contains 15 residues.

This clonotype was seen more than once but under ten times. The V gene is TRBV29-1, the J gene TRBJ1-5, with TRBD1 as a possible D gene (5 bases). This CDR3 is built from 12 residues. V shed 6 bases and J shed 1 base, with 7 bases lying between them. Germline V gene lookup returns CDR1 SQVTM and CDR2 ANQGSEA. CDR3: CSVRDSNQPQHF. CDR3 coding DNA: TGCAGCGTCCGGGACAGCAATCAGCCCCAGCATTTT.

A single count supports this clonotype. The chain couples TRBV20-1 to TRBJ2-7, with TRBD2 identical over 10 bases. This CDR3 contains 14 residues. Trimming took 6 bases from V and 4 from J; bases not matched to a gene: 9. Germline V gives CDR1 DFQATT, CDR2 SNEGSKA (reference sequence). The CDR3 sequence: CSALSGTSVYEQYF. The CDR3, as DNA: TGCAGTGCCCTCAGCGGGACTAGCGTTTACGAGCAGTACTTC.

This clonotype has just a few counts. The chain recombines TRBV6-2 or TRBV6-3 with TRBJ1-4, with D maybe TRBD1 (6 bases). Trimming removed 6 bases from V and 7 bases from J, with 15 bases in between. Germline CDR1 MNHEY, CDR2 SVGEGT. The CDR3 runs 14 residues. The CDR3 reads CASSTGTPSEKLFF. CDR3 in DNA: TGTGCCAGCAGCACCGGGACACCTAGTGAAAAACTGTTTTTT.

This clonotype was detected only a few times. The CDR3 spells CASSSGTKSSQETQYF. The CDR3 DNA reads as TGTGCCAGCAGTTCCGGGACAAAGTCATCCCAAGAGACCCAGTACTTC. This chain connects TRBV11-1 to TRBJ2-5; a weak D match, TRBD1 (6 bases). The CDR3 contains 16 residues. Per germline, CDR1 SGHAT and CDR2 FQDESV (reference sequence). Trimming took 6 bases from V and 1 from J, leaving 18 bases between them.

The CDR3 reads CSARDLGVAETEAFF. Here the CDR3 DNA reads TGCAGTGCTAGAGATCTCGGGGTGGCAGAAACTGAAGCTTTCTTT. This rearrangement joins TRBV20-1 to TRBJ1-1; D ambiguous. The germline CDR1 and CDR2 sequences are DFQATT and SNEGSKA (reference sequence). V lost 0 bases and J lost 5, with 16 bases in between. CDR3 length: 15 residues.

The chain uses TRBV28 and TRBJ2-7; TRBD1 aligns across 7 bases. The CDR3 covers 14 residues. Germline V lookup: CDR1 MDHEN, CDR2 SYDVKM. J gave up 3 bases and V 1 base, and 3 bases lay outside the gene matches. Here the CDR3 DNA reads TGTGCCAGCAGTTTATTGACAGGGAACTACGAGCAGTACTTC. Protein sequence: CASSLLTGNYEQYF.

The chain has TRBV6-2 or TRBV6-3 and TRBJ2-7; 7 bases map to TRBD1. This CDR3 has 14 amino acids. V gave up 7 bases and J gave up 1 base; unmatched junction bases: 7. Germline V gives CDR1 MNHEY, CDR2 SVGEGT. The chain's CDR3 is CASTLQGFSYEQYF. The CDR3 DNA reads TGTGCCAGCACCCTACAGGGGTTTTCCTACGAGCAGTACTTC.

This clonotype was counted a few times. CDR3: CASLGVRQETQYF. DNA of the CDR3: TGTGCCAGCCTGGGGGTGAGACAAGAGACCCAGTACTTC. The chain recombines TRBV11-2 with TRBJ2-5; D tentatively reads TRBD1 or TRBD2 (5 bases each). Per germline, CDR1 SGHAT and CDR2 FQNNGV. The CDR3 has 13 amino acids. Trimming took off 8 bases at V and 2 bases at J, with 12 bases between the two ends.

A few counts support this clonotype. The CDR3 loop reads CASSPGTVNTEAFF. DNA of the CDR3: TGTGCCAGCAGCCCCGGGACAGTGAACACTGAAGCTTTCTTT. This chain connects TRBV28 to TRBJ1-1; 7 nucleotides match TRBD1. Trimming cost V 6 bases and J 0 bases; bases outside gene matches: 4. The CDR3 is 14 residues long. Per germline, CDR1 MDHEN and CDR2 SYDVKM.

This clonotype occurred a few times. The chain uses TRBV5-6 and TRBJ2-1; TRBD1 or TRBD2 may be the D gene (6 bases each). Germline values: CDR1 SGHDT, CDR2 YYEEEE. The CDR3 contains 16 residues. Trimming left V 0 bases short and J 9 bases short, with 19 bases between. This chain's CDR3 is CASSLEIGGPVFEQFF. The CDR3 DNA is TGTGCCAGCAGCTTGGAGATTGGGGGGCCGGTTTTTGAGCAGTTCTTC.

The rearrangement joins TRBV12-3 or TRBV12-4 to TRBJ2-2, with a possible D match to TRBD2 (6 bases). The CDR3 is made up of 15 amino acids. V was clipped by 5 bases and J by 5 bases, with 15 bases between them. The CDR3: CASSAKKGRTGELFF. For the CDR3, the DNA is TGTGCCAGCAGTGCCAAGAAAGGGAGGACCGGGGAGCTGTTTTTT.

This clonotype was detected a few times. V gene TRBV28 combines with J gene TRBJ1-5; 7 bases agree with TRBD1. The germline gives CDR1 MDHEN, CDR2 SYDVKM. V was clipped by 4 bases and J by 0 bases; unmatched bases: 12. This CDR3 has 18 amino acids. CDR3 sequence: CASSSGPSGGYSNQPQHF. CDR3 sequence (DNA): TGTGCCAGCAGTTCCGGGCCCTCAGGGGGTTATAGCAATCAGCCCCAGCATTTT.